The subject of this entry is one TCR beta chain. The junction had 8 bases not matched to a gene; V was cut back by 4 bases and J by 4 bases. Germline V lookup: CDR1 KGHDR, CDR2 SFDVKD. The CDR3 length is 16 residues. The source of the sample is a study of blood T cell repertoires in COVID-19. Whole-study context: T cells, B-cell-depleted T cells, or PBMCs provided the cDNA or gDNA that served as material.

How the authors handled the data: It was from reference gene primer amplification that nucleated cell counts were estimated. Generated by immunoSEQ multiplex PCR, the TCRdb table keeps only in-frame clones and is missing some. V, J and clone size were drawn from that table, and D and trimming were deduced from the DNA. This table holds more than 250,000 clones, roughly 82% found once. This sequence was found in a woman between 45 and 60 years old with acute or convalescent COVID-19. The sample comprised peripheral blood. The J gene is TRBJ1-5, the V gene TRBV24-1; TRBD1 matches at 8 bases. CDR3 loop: CATSDPARGHNQPQHF. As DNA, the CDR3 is TGTGCCACCAGTGACCCCGCCAGGGGGCATAATCAGCCCCAGCATTTT.